Below are 14 T cell receptor beta chains sequenced from a single sample in a study of cytomegalovirus exposure and HLA in healthy donors. PCR was performed using 60 Vbeta and 13 Jbeta primers. The repertoire was sequenced with immunoSEQ multiplex PCR; TCRdb's copy has only in-frame clones and lacks some. The table has some 200,000 clones, 70% seen once; the top ten hold roughly 2.5%. Sequencing input: PBMCs. The receptor source for this set is a man aged 35-49 years in good health and CMV-seropositive.

V and J are TRBV6-1 and TRBJ1-1, with TRBD1 identical over 9 bases. The V gene's germline CDR1 is MNHNS and CDR2 SASEGT. The CDR3 runs to 15 residues. J gave up 1 base and V 6 bases, and 6 bases lay outside the gene matches. Here the CDR3 reads CASSQGGQGNTEAFF. As DNA, the CDR3 is TGTGCCAGCAGCCAAGGGGGACAGGGGAACACTGAAGCTTTCTTT.

This clone occurred a few times. The rearrangement uses TRBV9 and TRBJ2-1, with 10 positions matching TRBD1. From germline, CDR1 is SGDLS and CDR2 YYNGEE. This CDR3 has 16 amino acids. V lost 0 bases, J lost 6 bases, and 6 bases stayed unmatched. The CDR3 spells CASSVDLGQGFNEQFF. The CDR3 DNA sequence: TGTGCCAGCAGCGTAGATTTGGGACAGGGGTTCAATGAGCAGTTCTTC.

This clone was seen just once. The chain employs TRBV10-3 and TRBJ1-2, with D perhaps matching TRBD1 (6 bases). Germline V gene data show CDR1 as ENHRY and CDR2 as SYGVKD. Trimming removed 8 bases at V and 2 bases at J, with 12 bases between. The CDR3 is 13 residues long. CDR3 nucleotides: TGTGCCATCGGGGCAGGGGTAAACTATGGCTACACCTTC. This encodes CAIGAGVNYGYTF.

The chain links TRBV19 to TRBJ2-6, with 10 nucleotides matching TRBD1. Germline V gene lookup returns CDR1 LNHDA and CDR2 SQIVND (reference sequence). The CDR3 loop spans 17 amino acids. The trim removed 4 bases at V and 0 bases at J, leaving 3 bases unmatched. The CDR3 DNA reads as TGTGCCAGTAGTAGAGGACAGGGGGGCTCTGGGGCCAACGTCCTGACTTTC. This encodes CASSRGQGGSGANVLTF.

The V gene is TRBV19, the J gene TRBJ2-1; D not resolved. Germline CDR1 and CDR2: LNHDA and SQIVND (reference sequence). The CDR3 spans 11 residues. Trimming removed 6 bases at V and 9 bases at J, with 9 bases between. This chain's CDR3 is CASRDRGEQFF. The DNA of the CDR3 is TGTGCCAGTAGAGATCGCGGTGAGCAGTTCTTC. The entire variable domain, with the rest obtained from reference TRBV19 and TRBJ2-1, is as follows: DGGITQSPKYLFRKEGQNVTLSCEQNLNHDAMYWYRQDPGQGLRLIYYSQIVNDFQKGDIAEGYSVSREKKESFPLTVTSAQKNPTAFYLCASRDRGEQFFGPGTRLTVL.

This clone turned up a few times. The chain employs TRBV6-5 and TRBJ2-3; D is possibly TRBD1 (5 bases). Trimming pared 4 bases from V and 5 bases from J, leaving 7 bases between. The CDR3 is made up of 12 amino acids. CDR1 MNHEY and CDR2 SVGAGI come from the germline V gene. The CDR3 reads CASSSQGDTQYF. Written as DNA, the CDR3 is TGTGCCAGCAGTTCCCAGGGAGATACGCAGTATTTT.

J is TRBJ1-2 and V is TRBV29-1; D unresolved. This CDR3 comprises 12 residues. The V and J ends lost 6 bases and 7 bases respectively, with 15 bases between them. Germline CDR1 SQVTM, CDR2 ANQGSEA. The CDR3 reads CSVFSPPGGYTF. CDR3 in DNA: TGCAGCGTGTTCTCACCCCCGGGTGGCTACACCTTC.

About this clone itself: Given the absence of the conserved phenylalanine or tryptophan at the CDR3 end, a read error is likely. The V and J genes are TRBV11-1 and TRBJ1-1; D gene uncertain. The germline V gene has CDR1 SGHAT and CDR2 FQDESV (reference sequence). Trimming took off 5 bases at V and 5 bases at J, with 9 bases between the two ends. There are 12 residues in the CDR3. CDR3: CASSARRTEAFL. The CDR3 region has the DNA TGTGCCAGCAGCGCCCGACGGACTGAAGCTTTCCTT.

The chain recombines TRBV5-1 with TRBJ2-2; 8 bases map to TRBD1. V lost 3 bases, J lost 6 bases, and 10 bases stayed unmatched. The CDR3 consists of 16 residues. CDR1 SGHRS and CDR2 YFSETQ come from the germline V gene. The CDR3 region has the DNA TGCGCCAGCAGCTGGGGTCTGGACAGGGTTCCCGGGGAGCTGTTTTTT. Protein: CASSWGLDRVPGELFF.

This clone has more than one count but fewer than ten. The chain combines TRBV6-6 with TRBJ2-7; perhaps TRBD2 as D (6 bases). The CDR3 consists of 13 residues. In germline, CDR1 is MNHNY, CDR2 SVGAGI (reference sequence). With 6 bases removed from V and 3 bases from J, the gap between germline ends came to 12 bases. In nucleotides, the CDR3 is TGTGCCAGCAGCCCTAGCGCCCGCTACGAGCAGTACTTC. Residues: CASSPSARYEQYF.

The rearrangement uses TRBV10-3 and TRBJ1-1; TRBD1 might be the D (6 bases). The CDR3 sequence is 12 residues long. The V end lost 6 bases, the J end lost 5 bases, and 10 bases lay between the germline ends. Germline-derived CDR1 and CDR2 are ENHRY and SYGVKD. The CDR3 bases are TGTGCCATCAGAGAAACAGGGACTGAAGCTTTCTTT. Residues: CAIRETGTEAFF.

CDR3 protein: CASTTTGQGETQYF. Here the CDR3 DNA reads TGTGCCAGTACCACTACTGGACAGGGGGAGACCCAGTACTTC. The rearrangement links TRBV19 to TRBJ2-5, with 9 bases matching TRBD1. CDR3 length equals 14 residues. Germline CDR1 and CDR2: LNHDA and SQIVND (reference sequence). Germline trimming cut 7 bases from V and 5 bases from J; bases unmatched to any gene: 8.

Comment on this clone: One end of the junction fails to match germline, which may point to a read error. The rearrangement uses TRBV5-6 and TRBJ1-6; D remains ambiguous. This CDR3 is built from 14 residues. The germline V gene encodes CDR1 SGHDT and CDR2 YYEEEE. Here the CDR3 DNA reads TGTGCCAGCAACTTGAGCAGGTTTGATTCACCCCTCCACTTT. Protein sequence: CASNLSRFDSPLHF. The full variable domain, its missing parts supplied by reference TRBV5-6 and TRBJ1-6, is DAGVTQSPTHLIKTRGQQVTLRCSPKSGHDTVSWYQQALGQGPQFIFQYYEEEERQRGNFPDRFSGHQFPNYSSELNVNALLLGDSALYLCASNLSRFDSPLHFGNGTRLTVT.

J is TRBJ2-7 and V is TRBV2, with TRBD2 as a possible D gene (5 bases). V dropped 3 bases and J dropped 7 bases, with 10 bases sitting between them. The CDR3 covers 12 residues. CDR1 and CDR2 from the germline V gene are SNHLY and FYNNEI. CDR3 sequence (DNA): TGTGCCAGCAGTGATTCGGGGTGGGAGCAGTACTTC. It codes for CASSDSGWEQYF.